The 22 T cell receptor beta chains listed next were all sequenced from one sample in a study of blood T cells in healthy people across ages. A second PCR, run for roughly 7 to 12 cycles, used a sample-barcoded 5' primer plus a J-beta primer mix. TCRdb analysed the 5' RACE reads with MiXCR anew, one entry per CDR3 protein. The data show 550,000 to 750,000 distinct CDR3 sequences, 21% seen once. Sequencing was carried out using blood. The receptors stem from a man between 65 and 85 years old in good health.

The CDR3 DNA reads TGTGCCAGCAGTGAATTCGCTAGCGGGATGTACGAGCAGTACTTC. Translated: CASSEFASGMYEQYF. V gene TRBV25-1 combines with J gene TRBJ2-7; 9 bases fit TRBD2. Trimming at V came to 1 base and at J to 4 bases, leaving 5 bases not matched to a gene. CDR3 length: 15 residues. The germline CDR1 and CDR2 sequences are MGHDK and SYGVNS.

The chain has TRBV9 and TRBJ2-1, with 9 bases fitting TRBD2. The CDR3 extends over 15 amino acids. Germline V gene data show CDR1 as SGDLS and CDR2 as YYNGEE. V dropped 4 bases and J dropped 5; count of bases not matched to a gene: 7. In nucleotides, the CDR3 is TGTGCCAGCAGCCACCCGGGCGGGGGGGACAATGAGCAGTTCTTC. Protein sequence: CASSHPGGGDNEQFF. The full variable domain, with the rest looked up from reference TRBV9 and TRBJ2-1, is DSGVTQTPKHLITATGQRVTLRCSPRSGDLSVYWYQQSLDQGLQFLIQYYNGEERAKGNILERFSAQQFPDLHSELNLSSLELGDSALYFCASSHPGGGDNEQFFGPGTRLTVL.

V is TRBV6-6 and J is TRBJ2-7; weak D call: TRBD1 (6 bases). With 10 bases removed from V and 7 bases from J, the gap between germline ends came to 20 bases. The germline V gene has CDR1 MNHNY and CDR2 SVGAGI (reference sequence). The CDR3 has 13 amino acids. The CDR3 here is CATSYNRDGEQYF. CDR3 sequence (DNA): TGTGCCACCAGCTACAACAGGGACGGGGAGCAGTACTTC.

This clonotype was found a few times. The genes are TRBV6-1 and TRBJ2-1; the D is unclear. CDR3 length: 13 residues. V was clipped by 2 bases and J by 7 bases, with 9 bases between them. Germline V gives CDR1 MNHNS, CDR2 SASEGT. CDR3 bases: TGTGCCAGCAGTGAACCAGATCGGAATGAGCAGTTCTTC. Protein product: CASSEPDRNEQFF.

The rearrangement joins TRBV7-2 to TRBJ2-5; no definite D call. The assigned J gene may be wrong: the sequence end matches TRBJ2-1 better. The CDR3 spans 11 residues. Germline CDR1 SGHTA, CDR2 FQGNSA. As DNA, the CDR3 is TGTGCCAGCAGATTGCTGTATGAGCAGTTCTTC. Its protein product is CASRLLYEQFF.

J is TRBJ2-7 and V is TRBV27, with D tentatively TRBD2 (6 bases). The J call could be wrong; TRBJ2-1 is a better fit for the DNA end. Germline-derived CDR1 and CDR2 are MNHEY and SMNVEV (reference sequence). The CDR3 spans 15 residues. DNA for the CDR3: TGTGCCAGCAGGCCCGGGACTGCTATAGAGGGCGAGCAGTTCTTC. It codes for CASRPGTAIEGEQFF.

This clonotype was counted a few times. The chain links TRBV27 to TRBJ2-2; 11 nucleotides line up with TRBD1. CDR1 and CDR2 (germline): MNHEY, SMNVEV (reference sequence). With V trimmed by 5 bases and J by 0 bases, 5 bases remained unmatched. The CDR3 extends over 17 amino acids. The CDR3 nucleotides read TGTGCCAGCAGTCAGAGGACAGGGGGCGCGAACACCGGGGAGCTGTTTTTT. Its translation: CASSQRTGGANTGELFF.

This sequence joins TRBV5-1 and TRBJ2-1, with 7 bases matching TRBD1. The CDR3 covers 15 residues. The V segment lost 2 bases and the J segment 4 bases; nucleotides outside the gene matches: 6. Germline-derived CDR1 and CDR2 are SGHRS and YFSETQ. The CDR3 protein is CASSFNTGAYNEQFF. The CDR3 nucleotides read TGCGCCAGCAGCTTTAATACAGGGGCGTACAATGAGCAGTTCTTC.

This clonotype was counted only a few times. This rearrangement joins TRBV20-1 to TRBJ2-7, with TRBD2 identical over 7 bases. This CDR3 spans 13 amino acids. J was trimmed by 7 bases and V by 4 bases; bases with no gene match: 10. Germline V gene data show CDR1 as DFQATT and CDR2 as SNEGSKA (reference sequence). The CDR3 region is CSATPAGVEEQYF. CDR3 nucleotides: TGCAGTGCTACCCCGGCGGGAGTTGAGGAGCAGTACTTC.

This chain uses TRBV12-3 or TRBV12-4 with TRBJ2-5, with D possibly being TRBD2 (5 bases). This CDR3 is built from 16 residues. V lost 5 bases to trimming and J lost 5 bases, with 21 bases between them. The CDR3 DNA is TGTGCCAGCAGTCAGGCCGGGCGGAGGTTCAAGGAGACCCAGTACTTC. Its translation is CASSQAGRRFKETQYF.

The chain carries TRBV18 and TRBJ2-5; 9 positions agree with TRBD1. This CDR3 spans 16 amino acids. Trimming cost V 6 bases and J 5 bases; bases outside gene matches: 13. In germline, CDR1 is KGHSH, CDR2 LQKENI. The CDR3 DNA reads as TGTGCCAGCTCGCCTACAGACAGGGGGGACGCCGAGACCCAGTACTTC. This sequence encodes CASSPTDRGDAETQYF.

This sequence joins TRBV15 and TRBJ2-7; TRBD1 matches 9 bases. CDR1 and CDR2 (germline): LNHNV, YYDKDF (reference sequence). This CDR3 has 15 amino acids. V was clipped by 7 bases and J by 4 bases; unmatched bases: 11. CDR3: CATNPTGGEVYEQYF. The CDR3 nucleotides read TGTGCCACCAACCCCACAGGGGGCGAAGTTTACGAGCAGTACTTC.

This clonotype was picked up a small number of times. One end of the junction is discordant with germline, which a read error may explain. This rearrangement joins TRBV20-1 to TRBJ2-1, with TRBD2 matching 12 bases. CDR1 is DFQATT, CDR2 SNEGSKA, per germline (reference sequence). The CDR3 is 16 residues long. CDR3 residues: CSASALTTSGSNEQFF. The CDR3 DNA sequence: TGCAGCGCTAGTGCATTAACGACTAGCGGGAGCAATGAGCAGTTCTTC.

This clonotype was detected ten times or more. V is TRBV5-1 and J is TRBJ2-3; 11 bases fit TRBD1. Trimming took 4 bases from V and 5 from J; bases not matched to a gene: 6. This CDR3 has 15 residues. Germline CDR1 is SGHRS and CDR2 is YFSETQ. The CDR3 loop reads CASSMGQGVVDTQYF. For the CDR3, the DNA is TGCGCCAGCAGCATGGGACAGGGGGTTGTAGATACGCAGTATTTT.

This clonotype was observed a few times. The chain recombines TRBV7-9 with TRBJ1-4, with D possibly matching TRBD1 (6 bases). The CDR3 is 15 amino acids. V was shortened by 1 base and J by 5 bases, with 11 bases between the two germline ends. Germline V gives CDR1 SEHNR, CDR2 FQNEAQ (reference sequence). The CDR3 loop is CASSLGGTYNEKLFF. In DNA form, the CDR3 reads TGTGCCAGCAGCTTAGGGGGGACATACAATGAAAAACTGTTTTTT.

The chain has TRBV20-1 and TRBJ2-3; 8 bases are shared with TRBD2. This CDR3 is 16 amino acids long. Germline lookup yields CDR1 DFQATT and CDR2 SNEGSKA (reference sequence). The V segment lost 5 bases and the J segment 5 bases; nucleotides outside the gene matches: 15. Here the CDR3 reads CSAGRAPAGDGDTQYF. Written as DNA, the CDR3 is TGCAGTGCTGGTCGGGCTCCAGCGGGAGATGGAGATACGCAGTATTTT.

This clonotype came up a few times. The rearrangement links TRBV20-1 to TRBJ2-7, with TRBD2 matching over 8 bases. Germline-derived CDR1 and CDR2 are DFQATT and SNEGSKA (reference sequence). The V gene end was trimmed by 6 bases and the J gene end by 0 bases; junction bases not matched to a gene: 10. This CDR3 is built from 15 residues. The chain's CDR3 is CSAFGLAGASYEQYF. The CDR3 DNA follows: TGCAGTGCCTTTGGGCTAGCGGGCGCCTCCTACGAGCAGTACTTC.

J is TRBJ2-5 and V is TRBV2; possible D gene TRBD2, 6 bases. The V end was cut by 6 bases, the J end by 7 bases, with 15 bases between. Germline CDR1 SNHLY, CDR2 FYNNEI. There are 13 residues in the CDR3. The CDR3: CASRKDYSGTQYF. CDR3 nucleotides: TGTGCCAGCAGGAAGGACTACAGTGGGACCCAGTACTTC.

The J gene is TRBJ1-4, the V gene TRBV28, with D uncertain. In germline, CDR1 is MDHEN, CDR2 SYDVKM. This CDR3 has 16 amino acids. V was trimmed by 2 bases and J by 0 bases, leaving 10 bases between them. CDR3 coding DNA: TGTGCCAGCAGTTTAAAGTTTGGAGCAACTAATGAAAAACTGTTTTTT. Protein sequence: CASSLKFGATNEKLFF.

The rearrangement joins TRBV29-1 to TRBJ1-1, with D tentatively TRBD1 (5 bases). This CDR3 has 12 residues. Trimming took 7 bases from V and 6 from J, leaving 15 bases between them. The germline gives CDR1 SQVTM, CDR2 ANQGSEA. The CDR3 here is CSAAWGTSEAFF. The DNA for the CDR3 is TGCAGCGCAGCTTGGGGGACCTCTGAAGCTTTCTTT.

The chain recombines TRBV20-1 with TRBJ2-7; D may match TRBD1 or TRBD2 (5 bases each). The V end lost 2 bases, the J end lost 7 bases, and 21 bases lay between the germline ends. CDR3 size: 15 residues. Germline CDR1 DFQATT, CDR2 SNEGSKA (reference sequence). This CDR3 reads CSARPGWDHRGEQYF. Here the CDR3 DNA reads TGCAGTGCTAGACCAGGCTGGGACCACCGCGGGGAGCAGTACTTC.

A few counts support this clonotype. The CDR3 coding sequence is TGTGCCAGCAGTTTAGTTGGGGCCTCTTCCTACGAGCAGTACTTC. This sequence encodes CASSLVGASSYEQYF. The chain has TRBV12-3 or TRBV12-4 and TRBJ2-7, with TRBD1 as a possible D gene (5 bases). This CDR3 contains 15 residues. V dropped 1 base and J dropped 1 base, with 11 bases sitting between them.